A single T cell receptor (beta chain) is shown here with its context. This record comes from a study of control samples from healthy donors and cancer patients. Sequencing was performed with immunoSEQ multiplex PCR; in TCRdb, only in-frame clones are kept and a portion is missing. Of 120,000 or so clones listed, around 87% were seen once; the top ten hold about 2.7%. The length of the CDR3 is 12 residues. V shed 7 bases and J shed 6 bases, with 12 bases lying between them. Germline CDR1 reads MNHNY; CDR2 reads SVGAGI (reference sequence). The origin of this receptor is a man aged 55 to 70 in good health. The sequenced sample was blood. V gene TRBV6-6 combines with J gene TRBJ1-1; no definite D call. The CDR3 sequence: CASKYISAEAFF. Here the CDR3 DNA reads TGTGCCAGCAAATATATAAGCGCTGAAGCTTTCTTT.